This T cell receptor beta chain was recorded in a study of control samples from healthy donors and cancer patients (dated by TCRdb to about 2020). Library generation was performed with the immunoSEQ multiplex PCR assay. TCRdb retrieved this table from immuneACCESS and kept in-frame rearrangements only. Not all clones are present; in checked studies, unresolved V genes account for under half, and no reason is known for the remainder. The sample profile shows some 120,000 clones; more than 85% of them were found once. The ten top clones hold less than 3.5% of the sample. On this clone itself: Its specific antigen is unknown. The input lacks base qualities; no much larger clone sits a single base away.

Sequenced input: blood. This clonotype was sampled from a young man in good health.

The base sequence is TGCGCCAGCCGCCCCGTCGGGACTAGCGACGTGGAGACCCAGTACTTC. Translated, it gives CASRPVGTSDVETQYF. Recombination linked TRBV5-1 to TRBJ2-5; TRBD2 matches 10 bases in the middle. Reading the germline V gene gives CDR1 SGHRS and CDR2 YFSETQ. Reading from cysteine to phenylalanine, the CDR3 counts 16 amino acids. Solely the CDR3 DNA is kept, with 48 bases framed from the first base. The germline V and J ends show losses of 7 bases and 5 bases respectively, and no gene match explains 14 bases of the junction.